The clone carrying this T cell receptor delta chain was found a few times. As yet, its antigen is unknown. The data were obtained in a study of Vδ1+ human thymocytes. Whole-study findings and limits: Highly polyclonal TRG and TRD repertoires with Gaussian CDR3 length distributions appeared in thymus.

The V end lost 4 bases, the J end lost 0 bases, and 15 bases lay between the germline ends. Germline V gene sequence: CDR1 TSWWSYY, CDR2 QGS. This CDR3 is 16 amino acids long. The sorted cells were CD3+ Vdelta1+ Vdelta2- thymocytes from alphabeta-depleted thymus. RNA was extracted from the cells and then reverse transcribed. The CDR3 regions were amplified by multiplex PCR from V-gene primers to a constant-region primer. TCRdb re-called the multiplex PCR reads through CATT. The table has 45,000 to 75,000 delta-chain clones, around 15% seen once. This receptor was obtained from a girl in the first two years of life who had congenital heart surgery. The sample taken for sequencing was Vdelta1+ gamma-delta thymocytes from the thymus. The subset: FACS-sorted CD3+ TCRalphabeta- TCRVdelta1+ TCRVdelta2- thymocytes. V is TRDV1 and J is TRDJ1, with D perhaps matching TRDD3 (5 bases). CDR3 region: CALGVRGPRYTDKLIF. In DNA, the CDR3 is TGTGCTCTTGGGGTCAGGGGACCTAGGTACACCGATAAACTCATCTTT.